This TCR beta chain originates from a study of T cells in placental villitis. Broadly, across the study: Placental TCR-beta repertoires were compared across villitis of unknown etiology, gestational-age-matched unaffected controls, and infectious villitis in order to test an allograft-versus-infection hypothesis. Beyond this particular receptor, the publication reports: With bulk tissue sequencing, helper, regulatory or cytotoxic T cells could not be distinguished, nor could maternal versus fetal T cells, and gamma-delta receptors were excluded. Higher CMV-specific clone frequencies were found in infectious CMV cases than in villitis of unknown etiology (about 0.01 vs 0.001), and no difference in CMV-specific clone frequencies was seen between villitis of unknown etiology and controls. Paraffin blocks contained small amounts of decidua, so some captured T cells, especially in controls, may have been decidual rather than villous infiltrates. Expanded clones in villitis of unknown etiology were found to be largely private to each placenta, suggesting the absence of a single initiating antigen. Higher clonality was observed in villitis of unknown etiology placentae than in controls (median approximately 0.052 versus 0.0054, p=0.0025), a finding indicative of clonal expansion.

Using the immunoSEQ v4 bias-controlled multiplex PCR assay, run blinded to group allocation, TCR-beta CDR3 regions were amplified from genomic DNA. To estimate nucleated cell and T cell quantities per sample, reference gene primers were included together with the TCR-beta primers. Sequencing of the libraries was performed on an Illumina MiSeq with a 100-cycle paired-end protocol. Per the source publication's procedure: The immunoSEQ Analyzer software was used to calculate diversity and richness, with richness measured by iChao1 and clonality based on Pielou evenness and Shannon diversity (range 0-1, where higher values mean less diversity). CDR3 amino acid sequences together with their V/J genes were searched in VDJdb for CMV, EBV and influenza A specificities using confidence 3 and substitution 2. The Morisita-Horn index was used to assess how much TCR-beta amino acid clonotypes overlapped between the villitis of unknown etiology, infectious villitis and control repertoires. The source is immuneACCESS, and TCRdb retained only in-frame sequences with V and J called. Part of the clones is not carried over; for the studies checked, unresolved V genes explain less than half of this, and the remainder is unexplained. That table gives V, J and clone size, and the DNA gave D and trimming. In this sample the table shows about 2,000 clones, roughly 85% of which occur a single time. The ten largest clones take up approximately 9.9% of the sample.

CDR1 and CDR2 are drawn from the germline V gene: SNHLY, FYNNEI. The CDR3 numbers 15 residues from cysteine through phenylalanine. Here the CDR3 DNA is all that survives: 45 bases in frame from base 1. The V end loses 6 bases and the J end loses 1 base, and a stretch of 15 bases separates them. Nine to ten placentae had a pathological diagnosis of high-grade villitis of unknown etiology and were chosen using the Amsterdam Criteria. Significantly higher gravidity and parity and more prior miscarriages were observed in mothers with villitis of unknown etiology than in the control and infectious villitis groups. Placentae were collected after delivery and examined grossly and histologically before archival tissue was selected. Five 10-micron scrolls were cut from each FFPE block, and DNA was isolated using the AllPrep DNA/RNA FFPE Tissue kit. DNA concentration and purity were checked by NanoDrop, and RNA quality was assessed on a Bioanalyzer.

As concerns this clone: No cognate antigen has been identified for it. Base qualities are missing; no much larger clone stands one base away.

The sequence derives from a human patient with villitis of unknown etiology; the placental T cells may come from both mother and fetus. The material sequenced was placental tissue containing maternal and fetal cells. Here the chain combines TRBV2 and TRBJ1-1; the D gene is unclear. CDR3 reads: CASSLRDRGNTEAFF. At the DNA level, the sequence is TGTGCCAGCAGCCTAAGGGATAGAGGGAACACTGAAGCTTTCTTT.